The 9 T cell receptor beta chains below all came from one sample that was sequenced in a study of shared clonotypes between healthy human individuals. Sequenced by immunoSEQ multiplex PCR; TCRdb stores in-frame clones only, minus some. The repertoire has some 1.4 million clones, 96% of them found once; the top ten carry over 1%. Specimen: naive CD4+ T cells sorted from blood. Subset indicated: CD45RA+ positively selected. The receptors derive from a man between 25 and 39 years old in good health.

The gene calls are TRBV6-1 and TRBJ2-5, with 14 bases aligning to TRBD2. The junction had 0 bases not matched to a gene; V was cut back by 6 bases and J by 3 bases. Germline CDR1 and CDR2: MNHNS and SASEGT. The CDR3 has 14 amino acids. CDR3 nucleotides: TGTGCCAGCAGGGGACTAGCGGGAGAAGAGACCCAGTACTTC. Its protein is CASRGLAGEETQYF.

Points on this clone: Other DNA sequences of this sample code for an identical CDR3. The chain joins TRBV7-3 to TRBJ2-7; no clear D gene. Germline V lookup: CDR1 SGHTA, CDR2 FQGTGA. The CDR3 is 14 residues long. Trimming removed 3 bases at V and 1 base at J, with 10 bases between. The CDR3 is CASSLSGRSYEQYF. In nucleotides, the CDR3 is TGTGCCAGCAGCTTGTCCGGACGGTCCTACGAGCAGTACTTC. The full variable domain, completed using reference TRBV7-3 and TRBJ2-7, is GAGVSQTPSNKVTEKGKYVELRCDPISGHTALYWYRQSLGQGPEFLIYFQGTGAADDSGLPNDRFFAVRPEGSVSTLKIQRTERGDSAVYLCASSLSGRSYEQYFGPGTRLTVT.

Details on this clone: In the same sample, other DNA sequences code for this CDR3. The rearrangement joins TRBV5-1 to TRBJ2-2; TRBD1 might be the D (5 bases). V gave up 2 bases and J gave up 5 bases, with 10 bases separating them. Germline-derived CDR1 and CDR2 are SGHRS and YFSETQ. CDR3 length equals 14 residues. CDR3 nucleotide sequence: TGCGCCAGCAGCTTAGGACAAGGTACCGGGGAGCTGTTTTTT. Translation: CASSLGQGTGELFF.

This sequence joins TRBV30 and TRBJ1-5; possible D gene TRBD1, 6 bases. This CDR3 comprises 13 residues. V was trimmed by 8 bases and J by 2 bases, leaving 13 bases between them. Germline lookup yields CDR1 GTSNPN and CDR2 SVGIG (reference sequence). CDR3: CATGATGNQPQHF. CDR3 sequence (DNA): TGTGCCACGGGGGCGACGGGCAATCAGCCCCAGCATTTT.

CDR3 in amino acids: CAISGGQGYGYTF. The CDR3 DNA sequence: TGTGCCATCAGTGGGGGACAGGGCTATGGCTACACCTTC. The chain is built from TRBV10-3 and TRBJ1-2; 9 nucleotides match TRBD1. V dropped 4 bases and J dropped 4; count of bases not matched to a gene: 1. This CDR3 contains 13 residues. CDR1 is ENHRY, CDR2 SYGVKD, per germline.

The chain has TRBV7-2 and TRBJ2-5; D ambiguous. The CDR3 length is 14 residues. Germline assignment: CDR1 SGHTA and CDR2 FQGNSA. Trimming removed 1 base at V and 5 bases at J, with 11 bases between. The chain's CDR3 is CASSLGPGRETQYF. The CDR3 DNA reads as TGTGCCAGCAGCTTAGGGCCGGGTCGCGAGACCCAGTACTTC. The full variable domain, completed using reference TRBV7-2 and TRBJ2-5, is GAGVSQSPSNKVTEKGKDVELRCDPISGHTALYWYRQSLGQGLEFLIYFQGNSAPDKSGLPSDRFSAERTGGSVSTLTIQRTQQEDSAVYLCASSLGPGRETQYFGPGTRLLVL.

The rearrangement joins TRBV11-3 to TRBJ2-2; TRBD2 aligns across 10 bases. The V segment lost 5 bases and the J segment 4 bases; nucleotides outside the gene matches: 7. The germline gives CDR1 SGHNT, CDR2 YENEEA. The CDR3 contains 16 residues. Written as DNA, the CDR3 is TGTGCCAGCAGCCCTACTAGCGGGATGGGCACCGGGGAGCTGTTTTTT. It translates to CASSPTSGMGTGELFF.

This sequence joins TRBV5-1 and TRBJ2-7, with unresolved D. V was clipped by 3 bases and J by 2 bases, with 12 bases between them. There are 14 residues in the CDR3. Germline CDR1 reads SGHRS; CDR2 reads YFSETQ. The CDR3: CASSSGASTYEQYF. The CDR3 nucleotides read TGCGCCAGCAGCTCTGGTGCATCTACCTACGAGCAGTACTTC.

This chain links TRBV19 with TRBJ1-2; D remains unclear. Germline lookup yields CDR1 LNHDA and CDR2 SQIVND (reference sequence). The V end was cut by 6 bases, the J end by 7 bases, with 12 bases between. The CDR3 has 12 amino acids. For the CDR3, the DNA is TGTGCCAGTAGCCTAAACGTCGGTGGCTACACCTTC. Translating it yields CASSLNVGGYTF.